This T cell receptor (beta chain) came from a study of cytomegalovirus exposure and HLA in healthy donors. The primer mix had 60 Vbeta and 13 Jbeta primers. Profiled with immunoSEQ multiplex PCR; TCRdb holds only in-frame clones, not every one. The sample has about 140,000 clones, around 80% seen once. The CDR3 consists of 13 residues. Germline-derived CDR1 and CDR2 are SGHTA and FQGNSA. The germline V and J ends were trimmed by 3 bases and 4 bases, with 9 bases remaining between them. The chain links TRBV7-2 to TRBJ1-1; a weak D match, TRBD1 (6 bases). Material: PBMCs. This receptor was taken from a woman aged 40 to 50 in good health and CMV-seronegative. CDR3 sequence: CASSLQGLTEAFF. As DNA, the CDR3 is TGTGCCAGCAGCTTGCAGGGGCTCACTGAAGCTTTCTTT.